Below, 28 T cell receptor beta chains from the same sample are listed, as sequenced in a study of cytomegalovirus exposure and HLA in healthy donors. Measured with immunoSEQ multiplex PCR; TCRdb has only the in-frame clones, and not every one. The sample shows approximately 130,000 clones, about 90% of them seen only once. Sequenced: PBMCs. The receptors originated from a woman aged 18-29 years in good health and CMV-seronegative.

The chain is built from TRBV27 and TRBJ2-1; maybe TRBD1 (6 bases). V lost 6 bases, J lost 8 bases, and 11 bases lay in between. Germline V gene data show CDR1 as MNHEY and CDR2 as SMNVEV (reference sequence). The CDR3 covers 12 residues. The CDR3: CASRIWGHEQFF. DNA for the CDR3: TGTGCCAGCAGGATCTGGGGGCATGAGCAGTTCTTC.

The chain is built from TRBV7-3 and TRBJ2-1, with 8 bases fitting TRBD1. Germline lookup yields CDR1 SGHTA and CDR2 FQGTGA. Trimming removed 1 base from V and 9 bases from J; junction bases left unmatched: 11. The CDR3 has 16 residues. The CDR3 is CASSLRWQGARSEQFF. The CDR3 nucleotides are TGTGCCAGCAGCTTAAGGTGGCAGGGGGCAAGGAGTGAGCAGTTCTTC.

The rearrangement uses TRBV19 and TRBJ2-7, with 9 bases that match TRBD2. The CDR3 length is 18 residues. Trimming at V came to 6 bases and at J to 0 bases, leaving 15 bases not matched to a gene. The germline V gene has CDR1 LNHDA and CDR2 SQIVND (reference sequence). CDR3 protein: CASRRQGPFSGSSYEQYF. DNA for the CDR3: TGTGCCAGTAGGAGGCAGGGCCCCTTTAGCGGGAGCTCCTACGAGCAGTACTTC.

This clone was counted once. The chain couples TRBV19 to TRBJ1-4; D is undetermined. Looked up from germline, CDR1 is LNHDA and CDR2 is SQIVND (reference sequence). Trimming stripped 2 bases from V and 8 bases from J, with 3 bases between. The CDR3 runs 11 residues. CDR3 protein: CASSIREKLFF. The CDR3 DNA sequence: TGTGCCAGTAGTATACGGGAAAAACTGTTTTTT. The whole variable domain, filled in from reference TRBV19 and TRBJ1-4, reads DGGITQSPKYLFRKEGQNVTLSCEQNLNHDAMYWYRQDPGQGLRLIYYSQIVNDFQKGDIAEGYSVSREKKESFPLTVTSAQKNPTAFYLCASSIREKLFFGSGTQLSVL.

The gene calls are TRBV6-9 and TRBJ1-1; 9 bases map to TRBD1. V shed 1 base and J 3 bases; nucleotides not matched to a gene: 18. CDR3 length equals 20 residues. CDR1 is MNHGY, CDR2 SVAAGI, per germline. The CDR3 here is CASSYWTLDRDRAGDTEAFF. The CDR3 bases are TGTGCCAGCAGTTATTGGACGTTAGACCGGGACAGGGCCGGTGACACTGAAGCTTTCTTT.

V usage is TRBV6-1 and J usage is TRBJ2-1, with D maybe TRBD2 (6 bases). Trimming left V 4 bases short and J 3 bases short, with 16 bases between. The CDR3 is made up of 16 amino acids. Per the germline V gene, CDR1 is MNHNS and CDR2 is SASEGT. The CDR3 loop reads CASSGRGRVFYNEQFF. DNA for the CDR3: TGTGCCAGCAGTGGGAGGGGCAGGGTGTTCTACAATGAGCAGTTCTTC.

CDR3 coding DNA: TGTGCCAGCAGGGCGGGACAGCCACCCCATGAAGGCGAGCAGTACTTC. Translating it yields CASRAGQPPHEGEQYF. The chain links TRBV25-1 to TRBJ2-7, with D maybe TRBD1 (7 bases). The CDR3 runs 16 residues. CDR1 is MGHDK and CDR2 is SYGVNS in the germline V gene. The germline V and J ends were trimmed by 6 bases and 6 bases, with 24 bases remaining between them.

V gene TRBV7-6 combines with J gene TRBJ2-5; TRBD2 matches at 15 bases. CDR1 and CDR2 from the germline V gene are SGHVS and FNYEAQ. Losses at the gene ends were 5 bases for V and 2 bases for J; bases not matched to a gene: 6. This CDR3 region has 17 residues. The CDR3 protein is CASSPGLAGGHQETQYF. Written as DNA, the CDR3 is TGTGCCAGCAGCCCGGGACTAGCGGGGGGACATCAAGAGACCCAGTACTTC.

V usage is TRBV7-8 and J usage is TRBJ2-1; perhaps TRBD2 as D (7 bases). This CDR3 has 14 residues. Trimming removed 5 bases at V and 8 bases at J, with 16 bases between. Germline lookup yields CDR1 SGHVS and CDR2 FQNEAQ. CDR3 in amino acids: CASSQGLAADEQFF. The CDR3 coding sequence is TGTGCCAGCAGCCAGGGGCTAGCGGCGGATGAGCAGTTCTTC.

This chain connects TRBV10-3 to TRBJ2-7, with 7 bases that match TRBD2. Germline V gene sequence: CDR1 ENHRY, CDR2 SYGVKD. This CDR3 is 12 amino acids long. The ends lost 9 bases at V and 5 bases at J; junction bases unmatched: 7. CDR3: CAINGGSDEQYF. The CDR3 DNA reads TGTGCCATAAACGGGGGGTCCGACGAGCAGTACTTC.

The V call is TRBV7-9, the J call TRBJ2-3; D perhaps matches TRBD2 (5 bases). Germline loops: CDR1 SEHNR, CDR2 FQNEAQ (reference sequence). There are 14 residues in the CDR3. Between the trimmed V and J ends, which lost 5 bases and 2 bases, there was a span of 11 bases. CDR3 region: CASSRGWTTDTQYF. In nucleotides, the CDR3 is TGTGCCAGCAGCCGGGGTTGGACCACAGATACGCAGTATTTT. The full variable domain, completed using reference TRBV7-9 and TRBJ2-3, is DTGVSQNPRHKITKRGQNVTFRCDPISEHNRLYWYRQTLGQGPEFLTYFQNEAQLEKSRLLSDRFSAERPKGSFSTLEIQRTEQGDSAMYLCASSRGWTTDTQYFGPGTRLTVL.

This clone was picked up a small number of times. The chain uses TRBV27 and TRBJ1-5; D might be TRBD1 (5 bases). This CDR3 region has 16 residues. CDR1 is MNHEY and CDR2 is SMNVEV in the germline V gene (reference sequence). V lost 1 base, J lost 4 bases, and 14 bases lay in between. CDR3 in amino acids: CASSLFSGLSNQPQHF. The CDR3 DNA sequence: TGTGCCAGCAGTTTATTCTCAGGGCTCTCAAATCAGCCCCAGCATTTT.

The chain links TRBV2 to TRBJ1-1; a possible D gene is TRBD1 (5 bases). CDR1 SNHLY and CDR2 FYNNEI come from the germline V gene. V lost 7 bases, J lost 5 bases, and 11 bases lay in between. This CDR3 spans 12 amino acids. The CDR3 reads CASKWGGTEAFF. The CDR3 coding sequence is TGTGCCAGCAAATGGGGGGGTACTGAAGCTTTCTTT.

The chain employs TRBV7-9 and TRBJ2-7; D is ambiguous. Germline V gene data show CDR1 as SEHNR and CDR2 as FQNEAQ (reference sequence). V was cut by 5 bases and J by 0 bases, with 8 bases left in between. The CDR3 contains 13 residues. The CDR3: CASSPTYSYEQYF. The CDR3 DNA is TGTGCCAGCAGCCCGACTTACTCCTACGAGCAGTACTTC.

In its sample, this clone was seen many times. The rearrangement links TRBV7-3 to TRBJ2-7; 7 bases line up with TRBD1. This CDR3 has 15 residues. V was pared by 1 base and J by 1 base, with 4 bases of the junction left unmatched. Germline-derived CDR1 and CDR2 are SGHTA and FQGTGA. CDR3 coding DNA: TGTGCCAGCAGCTTAAATCGGGACAGATCCTACGAGCAGTACTTC. Translating gives CASSLNRDRSYEQYF.

V usage is TRBV27 and J usage is TRBJ1-6; 8 bases align to TRBD1. Losses at the gene ends were 3 bases for V and 10 bases for J; bases not matched to a gene: 8. Germline CDR1 reads MNHEY; CDR2 reads SMNVEV (reference sequence). The CDR3 sequence is 15 residues long. CDR3 bases: TGTGCCAGCAGTTTTATGGGACAGGTCAGCTCACCCCTCCACTTT. As protein: CASSFMGQVSSPLHF.

The chain recombines TRBV6-5 with TRBJ1-6, with D unclear. Between the trimmed V and J ends, which lost 0 bases and 6 bases, there was a span of 6 bases. The CDR3 spans 14 residues. The germline V gene has CDR1 MNHEY and CDR2 SVGAGI. The CDR3 DNA follows: TGTGCCAGCAGTTACTCGGGCCCTAATTCACCCCTCCACTTT. Protein sequence: CASSYSGPNSPLHF.

The chain combines TRBV6-5 with TRBJ2-7; 13 positions match TRBD2. CDR3 size: 15 residues. After removal of 2 bases from V and 3 bases from J, the junction contained 1 base not matched to a gene. Germline V gene data show CDR1 as MNHEY and CDR2 as SVGAGI. The DNA of the CDR3 is TGTGCCAGCAGTTACGGGACTAGCGGGAACTACGAGCAGTACTTC. This sequence encodes CASSYGTSGNYEQYF.

CDR3 sequence (DNA): TGTGCCAGCAGCCAAACTAGCGGGGGGGTATTAGATACGCAGTATTTT. Residues: CASSQTSGGVLDTQYF. V gene TRBV28 combines with J gene TRBJ2-3; 13 bases line up with TRBD2. Germline V gives CDR1 MDHEN, CDR2 SYDVKM. The CDR3 is made up of 16 amino acids. V lost 6 bases, J lost 5 bases, and 8 bases stayed unmatched.

This clone was counted once. The gene calls are TRBV5-8 and TRBJ2-3; possibly TRBD2 for D (6 bases). The CDR3 spans 14 residues. Germline V gene sequence: CDR1 SGHTS, CDR2 YDEGEE. Trimming took 2 bases from V and 4 from J, leaving 11 bases between them. In DNA, the CDR3 is TGTGCCAGCAGCTTAGCGGGCCATGCAGATACGCAGTATTTT. It translates to CASSLAGHADTQYF.

The chain carries TRBV29-1 and TRBJ2-7; D might be TRBD1 (5 bases). Looked up from germline, CDR1 is SQVTM and CDR2 is ANQGSEA. The CDR3 is 12 amino acids. Trimming took off 4 bases at V and 5 bases at J, with 12 bases between the two ends. This CDR3 is CSVVAGWDEQYF. CDR3 DNA sequence: TGCAGCGTTGTGGCAGGGTGGGACGAGCAGTACTTC.

The chain has TRBV5-1 and TRBJ2-3; 15 nucleotides line up with TRBD2. Germline V gene data show CDR1 as SGHRS and CDR2 as YFSETQ. V was clipped by 4 bases and J by 0 bases; unmatched bases: 9. The CDR3 totals 19 residues. The CDR3 sequence is CASSRTSGGAFASTDTQYF. DNA for the CDR3: TGCGCCAGCAGCAGGACTAGCGGGGGGGCCTTCGCTAGCACAGATACGCAGTATTTT. Based on the CDR3 plus reference TRBV5-1 and TRBJ2-3, the full variable domain is KAGVTQTPRYLIKTRGQQVTLSCSPISGHRSVSWYQQTPGQGLQFLFEYFSETQRNKGNFPGRFSGRQFSNSRSEMNVSTLELGDSALYLCASSRTSGGAFASTDTQYFGPGTRLTVL.

This chain joins TRBV9 and TRBJ1-3; the D gene is possibly TRBD1 (6 bases). This CDR3 is 15 amino acids long. CDR1 SGDLS and CDR2 YYNGEE come from the germline V gene. V lost 0 bases to trimming and J lost 3 bases, with 10 bases between them. The CDR3 bases are TGTGCCAGCAGCGTAGCACCAGGGGTTGGAAACACCATATATTTT. It specifies CASSVAPGVGNTIYF.

Here the CDR3 reads CASSPHPGAGGYEQYF. In DNA, the CDR3 is TGTGCCAGCAGTCCTCATCCGGGGGCGGGAGGTTACGAGCAGTACTTC. V usage is TRBV9 and J usage is TRBJ2-7, with 8 bases aligning to TRBD2. CDR3 length: 16 amino acids. Germline CDR1 reads SGDLS; CDR2 reads YYNGEE. J lost 4 bases, V lost 5 bases, and 14 bases had no gene match.

This rearrangement joins TRBV7-2 to TRBJ1-2; D might be TRBD1 (5 bases). The CDR3 contains 14 residues. Germline V gene sequence: CDR1 SGHTA, CDR2 FQGNSA. Trimming took 5 bases from V and 4 from J, leaving 14 bases between them. The CDR3 here is CASSHTGDGYGYTF. CDR3 coding DNA: TGTGCCAGCAGCCACACAGGAGACGGCTATGGCTACACCTTC. Looking up the rest from reference TRBV7-2 and TRBJ1-2 gives the full variable domain: GAGVSQSPSNKVTEKGKDVELRCDPISGHTALYWYRQSLGQGLEFLIYFQGNSAPDKSGLPSDRFSAERTGGSVSTLTIQRTQQEDSAVYLCASSHTGDGYGYTFGSGTRLTVV.

The chain employs TRBV4-1 and TRBJ1-2, with TRBD1 as a possible D gene (5 bases). Per germline, CDR1 MGHRA and CDR2 YSYEKL. CDR3 size: 16 residues. V gave up 0 bases and J gave up 2 bases, with 13 bases separating them. CDR3 nucleotides: TGCGCCAGCAGCCAAGATCTACTTCAGGGAAACTATGGCTACACCTTC. Its protein is CASSQDLLQGNYGYTF.

J is TRBJ2-1 and V is TRBV20-1; D uncertain. This CDR3 has 11 amino acids. Germline V gene data show CDR1 as DFQATT and CDR2 as SNEGSKA (reference sequence). The ends were cut back, 3 bases at V and 5 bases at J, with 5 bases in the middle. This CDR3 reads CSARHNNEQFF. The CDR3, as DNA: TGCAGTGCTAGGCACAACAATGAGCAGTTCTTC.

The rearrangement joins TRBV5-1 to TRBJ2-3; 10 positions agree with TRBD2. V lost 7 bases and J lost 1; bases outside the gene matches: 3. CDR3 size: 14 residues. From germline, CDR1 is SGHRS and CDR2 YFSETQ. Here the CDR3 reads CASGLAERTDTQYF. The CDR3 nucleotides are TGCGCCAGCGGACTAGCGGAACGCACAGATACGCAGTATTTT.